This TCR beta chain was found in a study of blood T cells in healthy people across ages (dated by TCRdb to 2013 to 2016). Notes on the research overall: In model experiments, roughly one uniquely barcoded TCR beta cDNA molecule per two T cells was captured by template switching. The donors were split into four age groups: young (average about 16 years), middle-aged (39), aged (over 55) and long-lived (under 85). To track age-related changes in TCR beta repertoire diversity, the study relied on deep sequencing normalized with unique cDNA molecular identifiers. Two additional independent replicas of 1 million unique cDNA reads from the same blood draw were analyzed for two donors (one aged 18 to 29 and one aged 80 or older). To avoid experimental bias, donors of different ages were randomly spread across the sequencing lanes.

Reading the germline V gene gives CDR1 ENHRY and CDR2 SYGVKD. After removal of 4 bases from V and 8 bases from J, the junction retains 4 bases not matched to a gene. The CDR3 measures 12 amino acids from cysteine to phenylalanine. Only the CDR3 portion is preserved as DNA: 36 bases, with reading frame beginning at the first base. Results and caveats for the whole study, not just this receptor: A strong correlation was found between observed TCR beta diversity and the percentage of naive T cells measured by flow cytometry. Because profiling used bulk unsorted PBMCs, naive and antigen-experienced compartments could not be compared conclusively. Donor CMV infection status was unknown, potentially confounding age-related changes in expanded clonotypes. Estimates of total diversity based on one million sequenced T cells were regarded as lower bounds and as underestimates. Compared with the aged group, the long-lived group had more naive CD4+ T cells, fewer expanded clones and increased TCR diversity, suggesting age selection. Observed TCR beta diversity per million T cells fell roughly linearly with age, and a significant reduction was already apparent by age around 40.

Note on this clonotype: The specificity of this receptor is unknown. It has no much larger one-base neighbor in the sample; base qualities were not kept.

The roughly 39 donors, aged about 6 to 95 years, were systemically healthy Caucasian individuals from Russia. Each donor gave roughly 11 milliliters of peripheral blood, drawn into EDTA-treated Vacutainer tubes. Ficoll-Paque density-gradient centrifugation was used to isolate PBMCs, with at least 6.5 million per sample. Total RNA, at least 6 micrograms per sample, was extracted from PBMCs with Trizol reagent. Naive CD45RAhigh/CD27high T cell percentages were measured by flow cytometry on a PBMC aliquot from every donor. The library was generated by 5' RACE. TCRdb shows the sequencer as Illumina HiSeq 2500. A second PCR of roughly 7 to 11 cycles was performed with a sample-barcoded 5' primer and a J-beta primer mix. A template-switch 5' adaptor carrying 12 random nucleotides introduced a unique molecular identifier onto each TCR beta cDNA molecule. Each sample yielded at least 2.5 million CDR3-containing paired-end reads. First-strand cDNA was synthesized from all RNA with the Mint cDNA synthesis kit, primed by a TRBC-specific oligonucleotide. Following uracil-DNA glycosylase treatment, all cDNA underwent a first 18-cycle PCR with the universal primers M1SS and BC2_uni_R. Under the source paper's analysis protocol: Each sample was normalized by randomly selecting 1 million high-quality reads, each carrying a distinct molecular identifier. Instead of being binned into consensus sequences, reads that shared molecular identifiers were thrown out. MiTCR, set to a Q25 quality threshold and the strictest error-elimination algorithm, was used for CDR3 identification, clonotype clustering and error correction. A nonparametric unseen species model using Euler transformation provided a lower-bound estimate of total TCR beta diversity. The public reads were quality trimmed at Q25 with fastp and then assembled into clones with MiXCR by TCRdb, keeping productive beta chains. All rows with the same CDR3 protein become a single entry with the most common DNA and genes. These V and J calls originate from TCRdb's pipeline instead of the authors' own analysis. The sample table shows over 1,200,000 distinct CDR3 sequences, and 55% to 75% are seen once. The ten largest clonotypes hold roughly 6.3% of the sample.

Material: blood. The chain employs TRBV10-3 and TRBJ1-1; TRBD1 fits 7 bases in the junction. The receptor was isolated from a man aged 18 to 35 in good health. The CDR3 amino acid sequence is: CAISARQGEAFF. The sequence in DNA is TGTGCCATCAGTGCAAGACAGGGAGAAGCTTTCTTT.